This record covers a single T cell receptor beta chain. This record belongs to a study of blood T cell repertoires in COVID-19. V lost 10 bases and J lost 6; bases outside the gene matches: 5. This CDR3 has 14 amino acids. Germline CDR1 LNHDA, CDR2 SQIVND (reference sequence). Data came from immunoSEQ multiplex PCR; TCRdb stores just in-frame clones and leaves some out. The sample holds about 190,000 clones; roughly 89% are singletons and the top ten take 0.5% to 0.75%. The receptor was isolated from a man aged 50 or older with acute or convalescent COVID-19. J is TRBJ2-2 and V is TRBV19, with TRBD2 matching 13 bases. Sequenced material: peripheral blood. The CDR3 region has the DNA TGTGCCACCGGACTAGCGGGAGTGGCCGGGGAGCTGTTTTTT. Translated: CATGLAGVAGELFF. The full variable domain, its missing parts supplied by reference TRBV19 and TRBJ2-2, is DGGITQSPKYLFRKEGQNVTLSCEQNLNHDAMYWYRQDPGQGLRLIYYSQIVNDFQKGDIAEGYSVSREKKESFPLTVTSAQKNPTAFYLCATGLAGVAGELFFGEGSRLTVL.